Below are 23 T cell receptor beta chains sequenced from a single sample in a study of radiotherapy plus CTLA-4 blockade in lung cancer (dated by TCRdb to the late 2010s). Library preparation was by the immunoSEQ multiplex PCR assay. Here the immuneACCESS table is served through TCRdb, limited to in-frame sequences with V and J called. Missing clones are a known gap in these copies; in checked studies unresolved V genes cover under half, and the rest lacks a known reason. Present in this sample are more than 100,000 clones, approximately 90% of which were seen just once. Of the sample, roughly 6.9% is held by the ten largest clones. The sample consisted of peripheral blood, taken from a patient treated with radiotherapy plus ipilimumab. Source of these receptors: a human donor with non-small cell lung cancer that progressed on radiotherapy plus ipilimumab.

The rearrangement uses TRBV7-8 and TRBJ1-4; D may be TRBD1 (6 bases). Deletions cut 11 bases from V and 1 base from J, with 20 bases between. CDR1 is SGHVS, CDR2 FQNEAQ, per germline. This CDR3 is 16 amino acids long. Written as DNA, the CDR3 is TGTGCCGGCTTACCAAGGGGGAGGCAAACTAATGAAAAACTGTTTTTT. As protein: CAGLPRGRQTNEKLFF.

The chain has TRBV5-6 and TRBJ1-2, with D possibly being TRBD1 (5 bases). CDR1 and CDR2 from the germline V gene are SGHDT and YYEEEE. V gave up 4 bases and J gave up 7 bases, with 20 bases separating them. The CDR3 has 15 residues. The CDR3 sequence is CASSRGGRPNIGYTF. For the CDR3, the DNA is TGTGCCAGCAGCCGGGGGGGACGACCGAACATTGGCTACACCTTC.

J is TRBJ1-2 and V is TRBV7-8; D is uncertain. The germline gives CDR1 SGHVS, CDR2 FQNEAQ. Trimming cost V 2 bases and J 1 base, with 5 bases left between them. The CDR3 runs 13 residues. The CDR3 here is CASSLNNNYGYTF. CDR3 nucleotide sequence: TGTGCCAGCAGCTTAAACAATAACTATGGCTACACCTTC.

V gene TRBV28 combines with J gene TRBJ1-1; TRBD1 might be the D (5 bases). Looked up from germline, CDR1 is MDHEN and CDR2 is SYDVKM. V dropped 4 bases and J dropped 5 bases, with 20 bases sitting between them. The CDR3 runs 16 residues. The CDR3 here is CASSSIPTGRFTEAFF. In nucleotides, the CDR3 is TGTGCCAGCAGTTCGATCCCCACGGGGCGATTTACTGAAGCTTTCTTT.

The chain links TRBV14 to TRBJ2-1; D remains ambiguous. Germline V gene sequence: CDR1 SGHDN, CDR2 FVKESK. V lost 1 base and J 4 bases, leaving 8 bases between the germline ends. This CDR3 is 14 amino acids long. CDR3 loop: CASSQVLAYNEQFF. The CDR3 bases are TGTGCCAGCAGCCAAGTGCTTGCATACAATGAGCAGTTCTTC.

This chain joins TRBV5-1 and TRBJ2-3; 8 bases align to TRBD2. Germline CDR1 is SGHRS and CDR2 is YFSETQ. The ends lost 1 base at V and 3 bases at J; junction bases unmatched: 7. The CDR3 runs 16 residues. The DNA of the CDR3 is TGCGCCAGCAGCTTGTCGGGAGGGAGTGCGACAGATACGCAGTATTTT. It codes for CASSLSGGSATDTQYF. The entire variable domain, with the rest obtained from reference TRBV5-1 and TRBJ2-3, is as follows: KAGVTQTPRYLIKTRGQQVTLSCSPISGHRSVSWYQQTPGQGLQFLFEYFSETQRNKGNFPGRFSGRQFSNSRSEMNVSTLELGDSALYLCASSLSGGSATDTQYFGPGTRLTVL.

Worth noting for this clone: In the same sample, other DNA sequences code for this CDR3. The chain couples TRBV5-1 to TRBJ1-1, with D perhaps matching TRBD1 (6 bases). The V end was cut by 0 bases, the J end by 1 base, with 7 bases between. Per germline, CDR1 SGHRS and CDR2 YFSETQ. CDR3 length: 14 amino acids. For the CDR3, the DNA is TGCGCCAGCAGCTTGGGGACAGCGAACACTGAAGCTTTCTTT. Residues: CASSLGTANTEAFF.

The V call is TRBV6-1, the J call TRBJ2-5; 9 bases agree with TRBD1. With the DNA end fitting TRBJ2-7 better, the J assignment may be wrong. Germline lookup yields CDR1 MNHNS and CDR2 SASEGT. This CDR3 region has 13 residues. The chain's CDR3 is CASIQGAPYEQYF. Here the CDR3 DNA reads TGTGCCAGCATACAGGGGGCACCTTACGAGCAGTACTTC.

The chain employs TRBV13 and TRBJ2-1, with 11 bases fitting TRBD2. Germline CDR1 reads PRHDT; CDR2 reads FYEKMQ (reference sequence). J was trimmed by 5 bases and V by 5 bases; bases with no gene match: 8. The CDR3 is 16 amino acids. CDR3 in amino acids: CASSHTSGSPHNEQFF. The CDR3 DNA is TGTGCCAGCAGCCATACTAGCGGGAGTCCCCACAATGAGCAGTTCTTC.

The chain links TRBV27 to TRBJ1-2, with 11 bases aligning to TRBD1. The V gene's germline CDR1 is MNHEY and CDR2 SMNVEV (reference sequence). CDR3 length equals 19 residues. Trimming took 5 bases from V and 3 from J; bases not matched to a gene: 17. CDR3 protein: CASSPLGDRGNREDYGYTF. CDR3 DNA sequence: TGTGCCAGCAGTCCCTTGGGGGACAGGGGGAACCGTGAGGACTATGGCTACACCTTC.

In this sample, this clone turned up a few times. A read error may produce the germline difference seen at one junction end. Other nucleotide sequences from this sample produce the same CDR3. The J gene is TRBJ2-7, the V gene TRBV5-1, with TRBD2 as a possible D gene (5 bases). Germline lookup yields CDR1 SGHRS and CDR2 YFSETQ. The CDR3 runs to 13 residues. The CDR3 loop reads CASSLVAADEQYF. In DNA, the CDR3 is TGTGCCAGCAGCTTGGTAGCAGCGGACGAGCAGTACTTC.

The V and J genes are TRBV4-1 and TRBJ1-2, with 8 bases identical to TRBD1. V was pared by 0 bases and J by 0 bases, with 9 bases of the junction left unmatched. Germline-derived CDR1 and CDR2 are MGHRA and YSYEKL. This CDR3 is 18 amino acids long. CDR3: CASSQDATGVLSNYGYTF. The CDR3 DNA follows: TGCGCCAGCAGCCAAGATGCGACAGGGGTCCTTTCTAACTATGGCTACACCTTC.

The V call is TRBV4-1, the J call TRBJ2-1, with D possibly TRBD1 on 5 matching bases. Germline lookup yields CDR1 MGHRA and CDR2 YSYEKL. The CDR3 loop spans 17 amino acids. V shed 0 bases and J shed 0 bases, with 12 bases lying between them. For the CDR3, the DNA is TGCGCCAGCAGCCAAGAGGGGCTCCCAAGCTCCTACAATGAGCAGTTCTTC. The encoded protein is CASSQEGLPSSYNEQFF.

The chain has TRBV27 and TRBJ2-7; D is ambiguous. V lost 2 bases and J lost 0, with 11 bases in between. The CDR3 covers 15 residues. Germline loops: CDR1 MNHEY, CDR2 SMNVEV (reference sequence). CDR3 amino acids: CASSLAGPSSYEQYF. Written as DNA, the CDR3 is TGTGCCAGCAGTTTAGCAGGCCCCAGCTCCTACGAGCAGTACTTC.

V and J are TRBV19 and TRBJ2-7; 7 bases are a match to TRBD2. Germline values: CDR1 LNHDA, CDR2 SQIVND (reference sequence). V lost 7 bases, J lost 0 bases, and 3 bases stayed unmatched. The CDR3 has 13 residues. The CDR3 coding sequence is TGTGCCAGTAAGGAGCGGGACTCCTACGAGCAGTACTTC. As protein: CASKERDSYEQYF.

J is TRBJ1-2 and V is TRBV19; the D is unclear. V shed 3 bases and J shed 8 bases, with 13 bases lying between them. The CDR3 is 13 amino acids. Germline V gene sequence: CDR1 LNHDA, CDR2 SQIVND (reference sequence). CDR3 in DNA: TGTGCCAGTAGTATGACTGTCAGTGTGGGCTACACCTTC. This translates into CASSMTVSVGYTF.

This chain links TRBV19 with TRBJ1-1, with 7 bases lining up with TRBD1. The CDR3 contains 14 residues. Germline CDR1 reads LNHDA; CDR2 reads SQIVND (reference sequence). The CDR3 DNA sequence: TGTGCGGTTGGTCCGGGACAGATGAACACTGAAGCTTTCTTT. This encodes CAVGPGQMNTEAFF. Drawing the rest from reference TRBV19 and TRBJ1-1, the complete variable domain is DGGITQSPKYLFRKEGQNVTLSCEQNLNHDAMYWYRQDPGQGLRLIYYSQIVNDFQKGDIAEGYSVSREKKESFPLTVTSAQKNPTAFYLCAVGPGQMNTEAFFGQGTRLTVV.

This clone was detected only once. V is TRBV15 and J is TRBJ2-1; no clear D. Germline CDR1 reads LNHNV; CDR2 reads YYDKDF (reference sequence). Trimming removed 1 base at V and 10 bases at J, with 14 bases between. The CDR3 is 14 amino acids. The DNA of the CDR3 is TGTGCCACCAGCAGAGTGGCCCAATTTTCGGAGCAGTTCTTC. It encodes CATSRVAQFSEQFF.

The rearrangement joins TRBV18 to TRBJ1-4, with 7 bases matching TRBD1. The CDR3 runs 16 residues. Trimming removed 5 bases from V and 3 bases from J; junction bases left unmatched: 9. The germline CDR1 and CDR2 sequences are KGHSH and LQKENI. This CDR3 reads CASSASLQGANEKLFF. The CDR3 coding sequence is TGTGCCAGCTCAGCCTCCCTTCAGGGGGCTAATGAAAAACTGTTTTTT.

This clone appeared a single time. The chain links TRBV9 to TRBJ1-6; 8 bases agree with TRBD1. CDR1 SGDLS and CDR2 YYNGEE come from the germline V gene. V dropped 0 bases and J dropped 10; count of bases not matched to a gene: 9. The CDR3 loop spans 16 amino acids. The CDR3 DNA follows: TGTGCCAGCAGCGTAGATTCAGGGGGCGGGAAATCACCCCTCCACTTT. Amino acids: CASSVDSGGGKSPLHF.

The rearrangement uses TRBV5-1 and TRBJ2-1; no definite D call. The CDR3 spans 13 residues. CDR1 SGHRS and CDR2 YFSETQ come from the germline V gene. The V end lost 3 bases, the J end lost 5 bases, and 9 bases lay between the germline ends. The CDR3 DNA reads as TGCGCCAGCAGCTCTGGACCAGACAATGAGCAGTTCTTC. It yields the protein CASSSGPDNEQFF.

The gene calls are TRBV6-5 and TRBJ2-7, with TRBD2 as a possible D gene (6 bases). V dropped 4 bases and J dropped 1 base, with 17 bases sitting between them. The V gene's germline CDR1 is MNHEY and CDR2 SVGAGI. The CDR3 runs to 16 residues. The CDR3 nucleotides are TGTGCCAGCAGTTCGGAGGGCCTCGTCGGTTCCTACGAGCAGTACTTC. Protein product: CASSSEGLVGSYEQYF.

The chain recombines TRBV14 with TRBJ2-7, with D possibly TRBD1 on 5 matching bases. Germline lookup yields CDR1 SGHDN and CDR2 FVKESK. The CDR3 has 13 amino acids. The V end lost 3 bases, the J end lost 4 bases, and 10 bases lay between the germline ends. The CDR3: CASSQAGRYEQYF. CDR3 sequence (DNA): TGTGCCAGCAGCCAGGCAGGGCGTTACGAGCAGTACTTC.